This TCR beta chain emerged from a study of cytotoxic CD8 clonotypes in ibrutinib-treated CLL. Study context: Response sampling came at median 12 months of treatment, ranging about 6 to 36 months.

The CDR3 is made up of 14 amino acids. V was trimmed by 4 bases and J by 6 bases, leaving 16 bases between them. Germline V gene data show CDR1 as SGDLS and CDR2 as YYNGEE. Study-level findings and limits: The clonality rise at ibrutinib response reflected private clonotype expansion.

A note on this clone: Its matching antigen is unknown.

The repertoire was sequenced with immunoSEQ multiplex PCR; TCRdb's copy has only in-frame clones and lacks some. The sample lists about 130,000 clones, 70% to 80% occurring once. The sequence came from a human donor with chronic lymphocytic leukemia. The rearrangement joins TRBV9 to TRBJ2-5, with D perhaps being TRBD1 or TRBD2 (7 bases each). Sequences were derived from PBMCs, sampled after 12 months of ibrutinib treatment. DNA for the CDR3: TGTGCCAGCAGCCCCCAGGGGGGGGTAAAGACCCAGTACTTC. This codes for CASSPQGGVKTQYF. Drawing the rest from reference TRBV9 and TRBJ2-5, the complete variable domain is DSGVTQTPKHLITATGQRVTLRCSPRSGDLSVYWYQQSLDQGLQFLIQYYNGEERAKGNILERFSAQQFPDLHSELNLSSLELGDSALYFCASSPQGGVKTQYFGPGTRLLVL.